What follows are 9 T cell receptor beta chains derived from one specimen sequenced in a study of control samples from healthy donors and cancer patients. The data were produced by immunoSEQ multiplex PCR, yet TCRdb's version contains in-frame clones alone and is incomplete. The sample includes 150,000 to 180,000 clones, over 85% seen only once; the top ten take about 5.6%. Sequenced sample: blood. Every receptor here comes from a man aged 40-49 years in good health.

J is TRBJ2-5 and V is TRBV29-1; 12 nucleotides match TRBD2. CDR1 and CDR2 from the germline V gene are SQVTM and ANQGSEA. The CDR3 runs 14 residues. Germline trimming cut 7 bases from V and 2 bases from J; bases unmatched to any gene: 5. The CDR3 nucleotides read TGCAGCGCTGACGGACTAGCGGGGCAAGAGACCCAGTACTTC. Protein: CSADGLAGQETQYF.

This clone is a singleton in its sample. The rearrangement links TRBV2 to TRBJ1-6; TRBD1 might be the D (6 bases). Germline V gene data show CDR1 as SNHLY and CDR2 as FYNNEI. Trimming took off 8 bases at V and 8 bases at J, with 19 bases between the two ends. The CDR3 runs to 15 residues. CDR3 residues: CASVFKQGSYSPLHF. For the CDR3, the DNA is TGTGCCAGCGTATTTAAGCAGGGGTCTTATTCACCCCTCCACTTT. The whole variable domain, remainder taken from reference TRBV2 and TRBJ1-6, is EPEVTQTPSHQVTQMGQEVILRCVPISNHLYFYWYRQILGQKVEFLVSFYNNEISEKSEIFDDQFSVERPDGSNFTLKIRSTKLEDSAMYFCASVFKQGSYSPLHFGNGTRLTVT.

The genes are TRBV5-1 and TRBJ1-4; 7 nucleotides align to TRBD1. CDR3 length equals 14 residues. V shed 0 bases, J shed 8 bases, and the junction held 4 bases outside the gene matches. The germline gives CDR1 SGHRS, CDR2 YFSETQ. The CDR3 loop is CASSLATGVEKLFF. The CDR3 bases are TGCGCCAGCAGCTTGGCCACAGGGGTGGAAAAACTGTTTTTT.

The rearrangement uses TRBV28 and TRBJ1-1, with D uncertain. V lost 3 bases, J lost 4 bases, and 3 bases lay in between. The CDR3 is made up of 11 amino acids. Germline-derived CDR1 and CDR2 are MDHEN and SYDVKM. Written as DNA, the CDR3 is TGTGCCAGCAGTTTCCGCACTGAAGCTTTCTTT. It encodes CASSFRTEAFF.

The chain employs TRBV3-1 (or the pseudogene TRBV3-2) and TRBJ1-2, with 9 bases fitting TRBD1. This CDR3 has 15 residues. CDR1 is LGHDT, CDR2 YNNKEL, per germline (reference sequence). V lost 0 bases to trimming and J lost 5 bases; unmatched junction nucleotides: 4. The CDR3 is CASSQEGQGGYGYTF. For the CDR3, the DNA is TGTGCCAGCAGCCAAGAGGGACAGGGTGGGTATGGCTACACCTTC.

The chain has TRBV28 and TRBJ2-3; D perhaps matches TRBD2 (6 bases). Germline V lookup: CDR1 MDHEN, CDR2 SYDVKM. V lost 5 bases, J lost 3 bases, and 12 bases lay in between. The CDR3 is made up of 14 amino acids. CDR3 amino acids: CASSGRGVTDTQYF. The CDR3 nucleotides read TGTGCCAGCAGTGGGCGGGGAGTAACAGATACGCAGTATTTT.

This chain joins TRBV6-6 and TRBJ1-3; D unclear. V shed 6 bases and J shed 0 bases, with 12 bases lying between them. Germline CDR1 reads MNHNY; CDR2 reads SVGAGI (reference sequence). This CDR3 region has 15 residues. The DNA for the CDR3 is TGTGCCAGCAGCTATACACGGGGCTCTGGAAACACCATATATTTT. Protein sequence: CASSYTRGSGNTIYF.

The chain is built from TRBV5-1 and TRBJ2-2; D perhaps matches TRBD1 (6 bases). This CDR3 has 12 residues. CDR1 is SGHRS and CDR2 is YFSETQ in the germline V gene. The V end lost 3 bases, the J end lost 7 bases, and 7 bases lay between the germline ends. The CDR3 DNA is TGCGCCAGCAGCTACAGGGACGGGGAGCTGTTTTTT. Its protein product is CASSYRDGELFF.

The rearrangement links TRBV7-6 to TRBJ2-1; the D gene could be TRBD1 or TRBD2 (5 bases each). Germline loops: CDR1 SGHVS, CDR2 FNYEAQ. Trimming removed 6 bases at V and 6 bases at J, with 21 bases between. The CDR3 length is 16 residues. CDR3 amino acids: CASSERGGWPSNEQFF. The CDR3 nucleotides read TGTGCCAGCAGTGAGAGGGGTGGCTGGCCGAGCAATGAGCAGTTCTTC.